Listed here is a single T cell receptor (beta chain). The source of the sample is a study of blood T cell repertoires in COVID-19. Source study methods: Estimation of nucleated cell counts relied on the amplification of reference gene primers. Here immunoSEQ multiplex PCR was the method, and the copy in TCRdb shows in-frame clones only, minus some. V and J calls and clone size are copied from that table; D and trimming were computed from the DNA. The profile shows about 190,000 clones, around 89% of them singletons. This clonotype originated in a man in his fifties with acute or convalescent COVID-19. The sample was peripheral blood.

The CDR3 is CARSLAPEATPYGYTF. The CDR3 region has the DNA TGTGCCAGAAGCTTGGCCCCAGAGGCGACTCCTTATGGCTACACCTTC. The J gene is TRBJ1-2, the V gene TRBV5-3; D is unclear. TRBV5-3 has ORF status, its function being uncertain. The V and J ends lost 0 bases and 5 bases respectively, with 17 bases between them. The CDR3 sequence is 16 residues long.